A selection of T cell receptor beta chains follows, all from one sample in a study of technical replicates of blood from a few donors. The method was immunoSEQ multiplex PCR; TCRdb's version includes in-frame clones alone and lacks a portion of them. Of some 89,000 clones detected, over 85% appear once; the ten largest clones hold less than 0.35%. What was sequenced was T cells isolated from PBMCs. These TCRs come from a human donor in good health. The CDR3 runs from the conserved cysteine through the conserved F or W. Each record gives: D gene, V gene, clone size, J gene, CDR3 protein, CDR3 DNA. A D gene is named only where the DNA matches it firmly. Size is omitted from some rows. Given values are once, few, many or a class for expanded clones.

NA	TRBV6-5	NA	TRBJ2-2	CASFRDTGELFF	TGTGCCAGCTTTAGAGACACCGGGGAGCTGTTTTTT
NA	TRBV10-3	NA	TRBJ2-1	CAISEGGPSYNEQFF	TGTGCCATCAGTGAGGGCGGTCCCTCCTACAATGAGCAGTTCTTC
NA	TRBV7-6	once	TRBJ1-2	CASSAAGRENYGYTF	TGTGCCAGCAGCGCAGCGGGACGGGAGAACTATGGCTACACCTTC
NA	TRBV29-1	NA	TRBJ2-5	CSATEETQYF	TGCAGCGCTACGGAGGAGACCCAGTACTTC
TRBD2	TRBV10-3	NA	TRBJ2-7	CAISPKLAGDGEQYF	TGTGCCATCAGTCCTAAACTAGCGGGAGATGGCGAGCAGTACTTC
TRBD1	TRBV5-1	NA	TRBJ2-7	CASRNGQGPYYEQYF	TGCGCCAGCAGAAATGGACAGGGCCCTTACTACGAGCAGTACTTC
NA	TRBV27	NA	TRBJ2-3	CASISPRARDTQYF	TGTGCCAGCATCTCGCCGAGGGCCAGGGATACGCAGTATTTT
TRBD2	TRBV7-9	once	TRBJ2-3	CASSNGTSGDTQYF	TGTGCCAGCAGCAACGGGACTAGCGGAGATACGCAGTATTTT
TRBD2	TRBV28	NA	TRBJ2-7	CASSFVGRALNEQYF	TGTGCCAGCAGTTTTGTCGGGAGGGCCTTGAACGAGCAGTACTTC
NA	TRBV7-8	NA	TRBJ2-1	CASSLASAGHSYNEQFF	TGTGCCAGCAGCTTAGCTAGCGCGGGTCATTCCTACAATGAGCAGTTCTTC
TRBD1	TRBV7-9	NA	TRBJ2-7	CASSHPDRGDEQYF	TGTGCCAGCAGCCACCCGGACAGGGGCGACGAGCAGTACTTC
TRBD2	TRBV19	once	TRBJ2-7	CASSIGGSAYEQYF	TGTGCCAGTAGTATAGGCGGGAGCGCCTACGAGCAGTACTTC
TRBD2	TRBV18	NA	TRBJ2-7	CASSATVSGITYEQYF	TGTGCCAGCTCAGCGACTGTTAGCGGGATTACGTACGAGCAGTACTTC
NA	TRBV7-3	NA	TRBJ2-5	CASSLNAGIMETQYF	TGTGCCAGCAGCTTAAATGCGGGGATAATGGAGACCCAGTACTTC
NA	TRBV19	NA	TRBJ2-6	CASSIDRLTDSGANVLTF	TGTGCCAGTAGTATAGACCGCCTAACCGACTCTGGGGCCAACGTCCTGACTTTC
NA	TRBV11-1	once	TRBJ2-1	CASSSRGADTYNEQFF	TGTGCCAGCAGCTCCCGGGGAGCCGATACCTACAATGAGCAGTTCTTC
NA	TRBV4-3	NA	TRBJ1-1	CASSQLLGENTEAFF	TGCGCCAGCAGCCAACTCCTAGGAGAAAACACTGAAGCTTTCTTT
NA	TRBV5-4	NA	TRBJ1-1	CASSVDPGKSNTEAFF	TGTGCCAGCAGCGTTGATCCCGGGAAGAGTAACACTGAAGCTTTCTTT
NA	TRBV10-3	NA	TRBJ1-4	CAIRGTDREKLFF	TGTGCCATCAGGGGCACAGATCGCGAAAAACTGTTTTTT
NA	TRBV30	NA	TRBJ2-7	CAWSVGSRREQYF	TGTGCCTGGAGTGTAGGTTCTAGGAGGGAGCAGTACTTC
NA	TRBV28	NA	TRBJ2-7	CASNTRLSAPYEQYF	TGTGCCAGCAATACCCGACTGTCCGCCCCTTACGAGCAGTACTTC
NA	TRBV28	NA	TRBJ2-7	CASSLNYEQYF	TGTGCCAGCAGTCTAAATTACGAGCAGTACTTC
NA	TRBV7-9	NA	TRBJ2-3	CASSLTGGDTQYF	TGTGCCAGCAGCTTGACCGGAGGAGATACGCAGTATTTT
NA	TRBV5-6	NA	TRBJ1-3	CASSYPGIGNTIYF	TGTGCCAGCAGCTATCCAGGCATTGGAAACACCATATATTTT
NA	TRBV6-1	few	TRBJ1-1	CASSETGRGTEAFF	TGTGCCAGCAGTGAAACCGGGAGGGGGACTGAAGCTTTCTTT
TRBD2	TRBV27	once	TRBJ2-1	CASSPLSSSGALKQFF	TGTGCCAGCAGTCCACTCTCCTCTAGCGGGGCTTTGAAGCAGTTCTTC
NA	TRBV18	once	TRBJ1-5	CASSPAGNVGQPQHF	TGTGCCAGCTCACCAGCAGGGAACGTGGGTCAGCCCCAGCATTTT